This TCR beta chain appears in the sequencing data of a study of blood T cells in healthy people across ages. Whole-study results and caveats: Whereas aged donors had fewer naive CD4+ cells, long-lived donors had more of them and higher diversity.

The CDR3 extends over 16 amino acids. V gave up 0 bases and J gave up 7 bases, with 21 bases separating them. Germline V gene data show CDR1 as DFQATT and CDR2 as SNEGSKA (reference sequence). With a J-beta primer mix and a sample-barcoded 5' primer, a second PCR ran about 7 to 12 cycles. Individual samples furnished no less than 2.5 million CDR3-containing paired-end reads apiece. Each CDR3 protein gets one entry after TCRdb re-called the 5' RACE reads with MiXCR. Here the sample spans hundreds of thousands of distinct CDR3 sequences, under 45% being singletons. Comments on this clonotype: Its specificity is not known.

The material sequenced was blood. This chain connects TRBV20-1 to TRBJ1-1; D might be TRBD1 (6 bases). This clonotype originated in a man in his sixties in good health. CDR3 region: CSARDLAGGRRDEAFF. As DNA, the CDR3 is TGCAGTGCTAGAGATTTGGCGGGGGGCCGCCGAGATGAAGCTTTCTTT.